This T cell receptor beta chain was identified in a study of identical twins. General observations from the study: Beta out-of-frame sequences showed weaker excess twin sharing. High-abundance cord blood beta clonotypes had fewer insertions; memory repertoires showed none. Zero-insertion findings could be partly confounded by invariant cells (MAIT and iNKT cells).

The CDR3 sequence is 14 residues long. V shed 1 base, J shed 4 bases, and the junction held 5 bases outside the gene matches. Germline-derived CDR1 and CDR2 are DFQATT and SNEGSKA (reference sequence). MiXCR, run by TCRdb on the 5' RACE reads, gives a single entry per CDR3 protein. The data hold 420,000 or so distinct CDR3 sequences, with 18% observed a single time. Concerning this clonotype itself: Its antigen is currently unknown.

The genes are TRBV20-1 and TRBJ1-2, with 8 bases matching TRBD1. Sequences were obtained from naive T cells sorted from blood. This clonotype was sampled from a man between 45 and 60 years old in good health. The CDR3 DNA sequence: TGCAGTGCTAGAGCAGGGGGCGTTGGCTATGGCTACACCTTC. It encodes CSARAGGVGYGYTF.